This T cell receptor beta chain was observed in a study of blood T cell repertoires in COVID-19. Study information: Samples taken during acute and convalescent COVID-19 were collected in the United States, Italy and Spain. The analysed material was cDNA or gDNA that came from T cells, B-cell-depleted T cells, or PBMCs.

The germline CDR1 and CDR2 sequences are SGHAT and FQNNGV. The V segment lost 4 bases and the J segment 0 bases; nucleotides outside the gene matches: 5. This CDR3 contains 16 residues. Under the authors' procedure: Reference gene primer amplification gave estimated nucleated cell counts. Some clones are missing from TCRdb's copy, which holds only in-frame ones; the method was immunoSEQ multiplex PCR. The V and J calls and the clone size are those of that table, but D and trimming were determined from the DNA. The data show approximately 100,000 clones, more than 60% seen once. The chain is built from TRBV11-2 and TRBJ1-4; the match to TRBD1 covers 7 bases. Sequenced: peripheral blood. This TCR was sampled from a man between 65 and 80 years old with acute or convalescent COVID-19. The CDR3 region is CASSSRTGPTNEKLFF. CDR3 bases: TGTGCCAGCAGCTCTCGGACAGGACCAACTAATGAAAAACTGTTTTTT.